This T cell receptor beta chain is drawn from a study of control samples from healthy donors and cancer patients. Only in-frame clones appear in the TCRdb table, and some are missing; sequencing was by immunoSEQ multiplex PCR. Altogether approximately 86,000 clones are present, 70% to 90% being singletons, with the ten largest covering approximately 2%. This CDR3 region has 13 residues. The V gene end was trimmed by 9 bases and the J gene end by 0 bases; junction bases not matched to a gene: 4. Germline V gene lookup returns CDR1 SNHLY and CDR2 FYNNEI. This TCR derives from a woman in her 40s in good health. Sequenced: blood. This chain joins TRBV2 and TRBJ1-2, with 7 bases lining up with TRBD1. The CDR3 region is CARGQTTNYGYTF. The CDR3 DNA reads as TGTGCCAGGGGACAGACGACTAACTATGGCTACACCTTC.